Included here is one T cell receptor (beta chain) sequence, with context. Its antigen remains unidentified. This entry is derived from a study of shared clonotypes between healthy human individuals. Study at large: Every donor yielded three CD4 naive, three CD4 memory, two CD8 naive and one CD8 memory plate. Notes on the study in general: Rarefaction showed that sequencing of sorted subsets was incomplete (despite large depth).

Trimming stripped 5 bases from V and 5 bases from J, with 9 bases between. The CDR3 runs 12 residues. Germline CDR1 and CDR2: MNHNS and SASEGT. For sorted subsets, roughly 210 ng DNA per replicate equaled 30,000 or so T cell genomes. Libraries were prepared by immunoSEQ multiplex PCR; TCRdb keeps only in-frame clonotypes and omits some of them. The repertoire consists of roughly 2.5 million clones, with around nine tenths occurring once and the leading ten covering over 0.12%. The rearrangement joins TRBV6-1 to TRBJ1-2; D uncertain. Input material: naive CD4+ T cells sorted from blood. Subset in this sample: CD45RA+ positively selected. The receptor comes from a man aged 18 to 29 in good health. CDR3 DNA sequence: TGTGCCAGCAGTCTAATGGCTTATGGCTACACCTTC. This translates into CASSLMAYGYTF.